Below, one T cell receptor (beta chain) is given with its context. Assay used: immunoSEQ multiplex PCR; TCRdb lists only in-frame clones, some missing. The sample carries about 280,000 clones, approximately 87% recorded once. This CDR3 has 15 amino acids. The V gene lost 0 bases and the J gene lost 5 bases, with 13 bases spanning the gap. The germline V gene has CDR1 LNHDA and CDR2 SQIVND (reference sequence). These data originate in a study of Ad26.COV2.S vaccination and SARS-CoV-2 variants. For the study at large: Donor was in the COV1001 Ad26.COV2.S trial arm.

This sample's treatment: over 15 received Ad26.COV2.S at low or high dose, single or two shots; 5 received placebo; per-sample allocation not given. At day 63 after the first vaccine or placebo injection, samples were drawn. This specimen consisted of peripheral blood, obtained in a trial of Ad26.COV2.S vaccine versus placebo. The chain is built from TRBV19 and TRBJ1-2; D call uncertain. The clonotype was recovered from a person aged 18-65 years who received the Ad26.COV2.S COVID-19 vaccine or a placebo. The CDR3 DNA reads as TGTGCCAGTAGTATAGATTTGCGGGCGCGATATGGCTACACCTTC. It translates to CASSIDLRARYGYTF.